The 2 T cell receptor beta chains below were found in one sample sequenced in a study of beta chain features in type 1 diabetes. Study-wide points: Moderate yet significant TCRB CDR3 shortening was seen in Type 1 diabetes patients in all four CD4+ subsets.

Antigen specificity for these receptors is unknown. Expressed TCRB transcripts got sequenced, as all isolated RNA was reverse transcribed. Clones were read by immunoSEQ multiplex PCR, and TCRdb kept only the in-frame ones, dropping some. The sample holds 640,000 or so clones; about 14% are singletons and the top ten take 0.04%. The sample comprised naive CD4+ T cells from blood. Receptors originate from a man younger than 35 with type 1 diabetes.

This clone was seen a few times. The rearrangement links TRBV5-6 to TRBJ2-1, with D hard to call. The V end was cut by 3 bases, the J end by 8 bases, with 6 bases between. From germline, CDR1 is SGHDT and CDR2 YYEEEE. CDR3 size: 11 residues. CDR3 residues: CASSSVDEQFF. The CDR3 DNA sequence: TGTGCCAGCAGCTCAGTGGATGAGCAGTTCTTC. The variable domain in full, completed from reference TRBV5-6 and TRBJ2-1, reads DAGVTQSPTHLIKTRGQQVTLRCSPKSGHDTVSWYQQALGQGPQFIFQYYEEEERQRGNFPDRFSGHQFPNYSSELNVNALLLGDSALYLCASSSVDEQFFGPGTRLTVL.

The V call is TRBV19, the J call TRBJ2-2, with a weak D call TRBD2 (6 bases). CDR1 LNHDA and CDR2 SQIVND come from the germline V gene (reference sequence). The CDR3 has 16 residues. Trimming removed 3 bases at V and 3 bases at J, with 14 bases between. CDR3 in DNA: TGTGCCAGTAGTATTTACAGGAGGGCCGACACCGGGGAGCTGTTTTTT. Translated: CASSIYRRADTGELFF.